These 31 T cell receptor beta chains were all obtained from the same sample, sequenced in a study of shared clonotypes between healthy human individuals. The data were produced by immunoSEQ multiplex PCR, yet TCRdb's version contains in-frame clones alone and is incomplete. The table lists approximately 2.5 million clones, 90% to 95% of them singletons, with around 0.4% in the top ten. What was sequenced was naive CD4+ T cells from PBMCs. Sample subset: CD45RA+ positively selected. The receptors here all came from a man between 18 and 35 years old in good health. Some clones in this sample may be carry-over from other donors' samples.

The chain employs TRBV7-7 and TRBJ2-1; 13 positions match TRBD2. The trim removed 5 bases at V and 2 bases at J, leaving 6 bases unmatched. Germline V lookup: CDR1 SSHAT, CDR2 FNYEAQ (reference sequence). The CDR3 spans 17 residues. CDR3 region: CASSPRTSGSPYNEQFF. CDR3 DNA sequence: TGTGCCAGCAGCCCGAGGACTAGCGGGAGTCCCTACAATGAGCAGTTCTTC.

The chain uses TRBV7-9 and TRBJ2-2; no reliable D call. The CDR3 has 12 residues. Germline values: CDR1 SEHNR, CDR2 FQNEAQ (reference sequence). The ends were cut back, 4 bases at V and 7 bases at J, with 7 bases in the middle. The CDR3 sequence: CASSSYYGELFF. In DNA, the CDR3 is TGTGCCAGCAGCTCTTATTACGGGGAGCTGTTTTTT. The variable domain in full, with the rest retrieved from reference TRBV7-9 and TRBJ2-2, is DTGVSQNPRHKITKRGQNVTFRCDPISEHNRLYWYRQTLGQGPEFLTYFQNEAQLEKSRLLSDRFSAERPKGSFSTLEIQRTEQGDSAMYLCASSSYYGELFFGEGSRLTVL.

This chain links TRBV28 with TRBJ1-2; 9 bases fit TRBD1. CDR1 is MDHEN, CDR2 SYDVKM, per germline. The CDR3 is made up of 13 amino acids. V dropped 6 bases and J dropped 7; count of bases not matched to a gene: 6. The CDR3 protein is CASSMTGGLGYTF. CDR3 DNA: TGTGCCAGCAGCATGACAGGGGGGCTTGGCTACACCTTC.

This sequence joins TRBV7-8 and TRBJ2-1; 13 bases are shared with TRBD2. After removal of 3 bases from V and 6 bases from J, the junction contained 8 bases not matched to a gene. CDR1 is SGHVS and CDR2 is FQNEAQ in the germline V gene. This CDR3 is 17 amino acids long. The CDR3 loop reads CASSLFSTSGRSNEQFF. The CDR3 DNA reads TGTGCCAGCAGCTTGTTTTCGACTAGCGGGAGGAGCAATGAGCAGTTCTTC.

The rearrangement links TRBV19 to TRBJ2-5; D uncertain. Looked up from germline, CDR1 is LNHDA and CDR2 is SQIVND (reference sequence). This CDR3 contains 15 residues. V gave up 3 bases and J gave up 5 bases, with 16 bases separating them. Written as DNA, the CDR3 is TGTGCCAGTAGTATTGGGCCAGGCAGAGAGGAGACCCAGTACTTC. This gives the protein CASSIGPGREETQYF.

This chain links TRBV27 with TRBJ2-5; tentatively, D is TRBD2 (6 bases). The V end was cut by 6 bases, the J end by 5 bases, with 13 bases between. Germline values: CDR1 MNHEY, CDR2 SMNVEV (reference sequence). This CDR3 is 13 amino acids long. This CDR3 is CASSSGGRETQYF. In nucleotides, the CDR3 is TGTGCCAGCAGCAGTGGGGGGAGGGAGACCCAGTACTTC.

This clone showed up just a few times. The chain is built from TRBV7-9 and TRBJ1-1; the D gene is possibly TRBD1 (5 bases). The CDR3 runs 14 residues. Trimming removed 4 bases from V and 0 bases from J, with 9 bases in between. Germline CDR1 and CDR2: SEHNR and FQNEAQ (reference sequence). CDR3 protein: CASSSQGMNTEAFF. The DNA for the CDR3 is TGTGCCAGCAGCTCCCAGGGTATGAACACTGAAGCTTTCTTT.

There are a few counts of this clone. CDR3 nucleotides: TGTGCCTGGAGTGCCGCCCTCGGCACTGAAGCTTTCTTT. Translated: CAWSAALGTEAFF. This chain links TRBV30 with TRBJ1-1; D ambiguous. The length of the CDR3 is 13 residues. Between the trimmed V and J ends, which lost 1 base and 4 bases, there was a span of 10 bases. Germline assignment: CDR1 GTSNPN and CDR2 SVGIG (reference sequence).

About this clone: Distinct nucleotide sequences in the sample also encode this CDR3. This sequence joins TRBV5-1 and TRBJ1-1; D remains unclear. The ends were cut back, 0 bases at V and 1 base at J, with 7 bases in the middle. The germline V gene has CDR1 SGHRS and CDR2 YFSETQ. The CDR3 sequence is 14 residues long. CDR3 bases: TGCGCCAGCAGCTTGGTGTTGGGGAACACTGAAGCTTTCTTT. Amino acid sequence: CASSLVLGNTEAFF.

This chain uses TRBV5-1 with TRBJ2-1; no firm D call. CDR1 and CDR2 from the germline V gene are SGHRS and YFSETQ. The CDR3 totals 15 residues. V was clipped by 3 bases and J by 7 bases, with 17 bases between them. The CDR3 region has the DNA TGCGCCAGCAGCTCGCTGGTGGGTACTGATAATGAGCAGTTCTTC. Amino acid sequence: CASSSLVGTDNEQFF.

The V gene is TRBV4-2, the J gene TRBJ2-1; TRBD2 aligns across 9 bases. The V gene end was trimmed by 1 base and the J gene end by 4 bases; junction bases not matched to a gene: 20. The CDR3 covers 21 residues. CDR1 is LGHNA, CDR2 YNFKEQ, per germline. The CDR3 reads CASSQGDPGLAQSAQYNEQFF. As DNA, the CDR3 is TGTGCCAGCAGCCAAGGGGATCCGGGACTAGCTCAATCCGCCCAATACAATGAGCAGTTCTTC.

This rearrangement joins TRBV6-5 to TRBJ2-3; D is unresolved. Germline V gives CDR1 MNHEY, CDR2 SVGAGI. Trimming removed 0 bases from V and 8 bases from J, with 12 bases in between. The CDR3 has 14 residues. Here the CDR3 DNA reads TGTGCCAGCAGTTACTCGATGCTGGATTTTACGCAGTATTTT. Translated, it gives CASSYSMLDFTQYF.

V gene TRBV6-5 combines with J gene TRBJ2-5; D could derive from TRBD1 or TRBD2 (7 bases each). Per germline, CDR1 MNHEY and CDR2 SVGAGI. V lost 2 bases and J 5 bases, leaving 15 bases between the germline ends. The CDR3 sequence is 15 residues long. The CDR3 loop reads CASSYPNRGGETQYF. The CDR3 DNA reads as TGTGCCAGCAGTTACCCCAACAGGGGAGGGGAGACCCAGTACTTC.

On this clone itself: The same CDR3 also results from other DNA sequences found in this sample. This chain connects TRBV10-3 to TRBJ1-1; 9 bases match TRBD1. In germline, CDR1 is ENHRY, CDR2 SYGVKD. Trimming cost V 0 bases and J 7 bases; bases outside gene matches: 0. This CDR3 is 13 amino acids long. The CDR3 is CAISESGQGEAFF. The CDR3, as DNA: TGTGCCATCAGTGAGTCGGGACAGGGTGAAGCTTTCTTT.

The CDR3 DNA reads TGTGCCAGCAGCCAGGGACAGGGGTATAATTCACCCCTCCACTTT. Protein sequence: CASSQGQGYNSPLHF. The genes are TRBV4-2 and TRBJ1-6, with 10 bases aligning to TRBD1. Germline V gene data show CDR1 as LGHNA and CDR2 as YNFKEQ. Trimming took 3 bases from V and 4 from J; bases not matched to a gene: 0. This CDR3 is 15 amino acids long.

V usage is TRBV18 and J usage is TRBJ1-5; D call uncertain. Germline CDR1 KGHSH, CDR2 LQKENI. Trimming left V 3 bases short and J 4 bases short, with 7 bases between. This CDR3 comprises 13 residues. The CDR3 sequence: CASSPAKNQPQHF. The CDR3 nucleotides are TGTGCCAGCTCACCGGCTAAGAATCAGCCCCAGCATTTT.

The genes are TRBV27 and TRBJ2-2; 8 bases align to TRBD2. V trimming: 3 bases; J trimming: 7 bases; junction bases outside the gene matches: 7. Germline V gene lookup returns CDR1 MNHEY and CDR2 SMNVEV (reference sequence). There are 15 residues in the CDR3. CDR3 protein: CASSFRGGRIGELFF. The CDR3 DNA reads TGTGCCAGCAGTTTTCGCGGGGGGCGCATCGGGGAGCTGTTTTTT.

V is TRBV5-4 and J is TRBJ2-7; 9 bases align to TRBD1. Germline V CDR1 and CDR2: SGHNT, YYREEE (reference sequence). Trimming took 5 bases from V and 3 from J; bases not matched to a gene: 9. The CDR3 runs to 15 residues. DNA of the CDR3: TGTGCCAGCAGTCCGGGACAGGGTACCATCTACGAGCAGTACTTC. It translates to CASSPGQGTIYEQYF.

In regard to this clone: Other DNA sequences in this specimen translate into the identical CDR3. This rearrangement joins TRBV4-3 to TRBJ1-3; D uncertain. Trimming removed 1 base from V and 1 base from J, with 5 bases in between. The germline gives CDR1 LGHNA, CDR2 YSLEER. The CDR3 loop spans 14 amino acids. CDR3 loop: CASSQVASGNTIYF. The CDR3 nucleotides are TGCGCCAGCAGCCAAGTAGCATCTGGAAACACCATATATTTT.

This clone was counted a single time. DNA for the CDR3: TGTGCCAGCTCTCCTTCAAACCCACTCTACGAGCAGTACTTC. Translating it yields CASSPSNPLYEQYF. The rearrangement uses TRBV6-5 and TRBJ2-7, with D hard to call. Trimming cost V 8 bases and J 3 bases, with 17 bases left between them. From germline, CDR1 is MNHEY and CDR2 SVGAGI. This CDR3 region has 14 residues.

The rearrangement links TRBV11-2 to TRBJ1-4; the D gene is possibly TRBD1 (6 bases). The CDR3 is 15 amino acids. Trimming took 5 bases from V and 8 from J, leaving 18 bases between them. CDR1 is SGHAT, CDR2 FQNNGV, per germline. The CDR3 spells CASSPVRGGGEKLFF. For the CDR3, the DNA is TGTGCCAGCAGCCCCGTCCGGGGAGGGGGAGAAAAACTGTTTTTT.

The rearrangement links TRBV6-6 to TRBJ2-7; TRBD2 matches at 9 bases. The V and J ends lost 6 bases and 4 bases, in that order; junction bases with no gene match: 4. The length of the CDR3 is 13 residues. The germline V gene has CDR1 MNHNY and CDR2 SVGAGI (reference sequence). This CDR3 is CASSDSGGYEQYF. CDR3 nucleotide sequence: TGTGCCAGCAGCGATAGCGGGGGTTACGAGCAGTACTTC.

The CDR3 coding sequence is TGCGCCAGCAGCCTTGTAGCGGTGGGGGAGTCCTACGAGCAGTACTTC. It translates to CASSLVAVGESYEQYF. This chain joins TRBV4-3 and TRBJ2-7; weak D call: TRBD2 (6 bases). The CDR3 has 16 amino acids. Deletions cut 4 bases from V and 1 base from J, with 17 bases between. Germline V gives CDR1 LGHNA, CDR2 YSLEER.

The J gene is TRBJ2-1, the V gene TRBV4-1, with 10 bases that match TRBD2. The CDR3 is 15 residues long. CDR1 and CDR2 from the germline V gene are MGHRA and YSYEKL. After removal of 0 bases from V and 15 bases from J, the junction contained 11 bases not matched to a gene. This CDR3 is CASSQDSPPSGSMFF. The CDR3 DNA follows: TGCGCCAGCAGCCAAGATTCTCCCCCTAGCGGGAGTATGTTCTTC.

V is TRBV19 and J is TRBJ2-1; D may be TRBD2 (6 bases). The CDR3 has 15 residues. Trimming pared 7 bases from V and 0 bases from J, leaving 13 bases between. Looked up from germline, CDR1 is LNHDA and CDR2 is SQIVND (reference sequence). The CDR3 sequence: CASTPDGGSYNEQFF. The CDR3 DNA reads as TGTGCCAGTACCCCGGACGGGGGCTCCTACAATGAGCAGTTCTTC.

V and J are TRBV5-1 and TRBJ2-7; maybe TRBD2 (5 bases). Germline CDR1 and CDR2: SGHRS and YFSETQ. This CDR3 contains 16 residues. Trimming left V 2 bases short and J 6 bases short, with 21 bases between. The DNA of the CDR3 is TGCGCCAGCAGCTTAGTTTTAGGTAGCGACTATCCCGAGCAGTACTTC. It translates to CASSLVLGSDYPEQYF.

The gene calls are TRBV4-3 and TRBJ2-2; the D gene could be TRBD1 or TRBD2 (5 bases each). Germline V gene sequence: CDR1 LGHNA, CDR2 YSLEER. The CDR3 is 13 amino acids. Trimming left V 1 base short and J 9 bases short, with 9 bases between. This CDR3 reads CASSQGRTRELFF. CDR3 DNA sequence: TGCGCCAGCAGCCAAGGGAGGACAAGGGAGCTGTTTTTT.

The chain combines TRBV28 with TRBJ2-1, with TRBD2 as a possible D gene (6 bases). The V and J ends lost 7 bases and 5 bases respectively, with 18 bases between them. The CDR3 spans 15 residues. The germline CDR1 and CDR2 sequences are MDHEN and SYDVKM. CDR3 region: CASNSWGDGDNEQFF. CDR3 nucleotide sequence: TGTGCCAGCAACAGTTGGGGGGACGGAGACAATGAGCAGTTCTTC.

The chain combines TRBV15 with TRBJ2-3; D could derive from TRBD1 or TRBD2 (5 bases each). The CDR3 is 14 residues long. With 0 bases removed from V and 3 bases from J, the gap between germline ends came to 7 bases. Germline-derived CDR1 and CDR2 are LNHNV and YYDKDF (reference sequence). The CDR3 nucleotides are TGTGCCACCAGCAGAGAGGGGGAAACAGATACGCAGTATTTT. Translation: CATSREGETDTQYF.

The CDR3 DNA follows: TGTGCCAGTAGTGCCCCACTAGCGGCTTACTCCCCGGGGCACCAAGAGACCCAGTACTTC. It translates to CASSAPLAAYSPGHQETQYF. This sequence joins TRBV19 and TRBJ2-5, with 8 bases identical to TRBD2. CDR3 size: 20 residues. V lost 5 bases and J lost 0; bases outside the gene matches: 20. The germline gives CDR1 LNHDA, CDR2 SQIVND (reference sequence). Complete variable domain (other parts from reference TRBV19 and TRBJ2-5): DGGITQSPKYLFRKEGQNVTLSCEQNLNHDAMYWYRQDPGQGLRLIYYSQIVNDFQKGDIAEGYSVSREKKESFPLTVTSAQKNPTAFYLCASSAPLAAYSPGHQETQYFGPGTRLLVL.

The rearrangement links TRBV27 to TRBJ1-4, with D tentatively TRBD1 (6 bases). Trimming removed 9 bases at V and 7 bases at J, with 12 bases between. Germline-derived CDR1 and CDR2 are MNHEY and SMNVEV (reference sequence). The CDR3 is 12 amino acids. The CDR3 bases are TGTGCCAGACCGGGCAGGGGTGAAAAACTGTTTTTT. It yields the protein CARPGRGEKLFF.